This is a list of T cell receptor beta chains from one sample in a study of blood T cell repertoires in COVID-19. Only in-frame clones appear in the TCRdb table, and some are missing; sequencing was by immunoSEQ multiplex PCR. The table has over 100,000 clones, more than 80% seen once. Sequencing was carried out using peripheral blood. Every receptor here comes from a man aged 35 to 55 with acute or convalescent COVID-19. Both conserved end residues are part of each CDR3. The D gene is left open where the match is weak. Clone size, where shown, is once, few, many, or a class for clones that have expanded.

J gene	D gene	V gene	clone size	CDR3 protein	CDR3 DNA
TRBJ1-1	TRBD1	TRBV6-5	.	CASREGQTISGEAFF	TGTGCCAGCAGAGAGGGACAGACTATAAGCGGTGAAGCTTTCTTT
TRBJ2-7	.	TRBV13	.	CASSPAGTSYEQYF	TGTGCCAGCAGCCCCGCGGGGACCTCCTACGAGCAGTACTTC
TRBJ1-5	.	TRBV6-2/TRBV6-3	.	CASSYSMSSGNQPQHF	TGTGCCAGCAGTTACTCGATGAGTTCCGGGAATCAGCCCCAGCATTTT
TRBJ1-2	.	TRBV25-1	.	CASSERQMDYGYTF	TGTGCCAGCAGTGAGCGGCAGATGGACTATGGCTACACCTTC
TRBJ2-1	TRBD1	TRBV7-8	.	CASSATGFSYNEQFF	TGTGCCAGCAGCGCGACAGGGTTCTCCTACAATGAGCAGTTCTTC
TRBJ2-2	.	TRBV25-1	.	CASKPGYSGELFF	TGTGCCAGCAAACCAGGGTATTCCGGGGAGCTGTTTTTT
TRBJ2-5	.	TRBV29-1	.	CSVGGSPGETQYF	TGCAGCGTTGGTGGGAGCCCCGGTGAGACCCAGTACTTC
TRBJ1-5	.	TRBV29-1	.	CSVDGRVSNQPQHF	TGCAGCGTTGATGGCAGGGTGAGCAATCAGCCCCAGCATTTT
TRBJ1-1	TRBD1	TRBV19	.	CASSKQGPGAEAFF	TGTGCCAGTAGTAAACAGGGGCCGGGGGCTGAAGCTTTCTTT
TRBJ1-1	.	TRBV27	once	CASSPRANTEAFF	TGTGCCAGCAGTCCCCGAGCGAACACTGAAGCTTTCTTT
TRBJ2-5	.	TRBV5-4	once	CASSSPGSAETQYF	TGTGCCAGCAGCTCCCCGGGGTCGGCGGAGACCCAGTACTTC
TRBJ1-2	TRBD1	TRBV13	.	CASSLPGQGNYGYTF	TGTGCCAGCAGCCTACCGGGACAGGGCAACTATGGCTACACCTTC
TRBJ2-3	.	TRBV5-1	.	CASSLDWPRDTQYF	TGCGCCAGCAGCTTAGACTGGCCTCGGGATACGCAGTATTTT
TRBJ1-2	TRBD1	TRBV7-2	few	CASRSGRGAFTGYTF	TGTGCCAGCAGGTCAGGCAGGGGGGCATTTACTGGCTACACCTTC
TRBJ1-1	TRBD1	TRBV9	.	CASSPRQGLNTEAFF	TGTGCCAGCAGCCCCAGACAGGGCTTGAACACTGAAGCTTTCTTT
TRBJ2-7	TRBD1	TRBV7-2	few	CASSFGDRGSYEQYF	TGTGCCAGCAGCTTCGGAGACAGGGGGTCCTACGAGCAGTACTTC
TRBJ1-2	TRBD1	TRBV5-4	.	CASSLSGGNYGYTF	TGTGCCAGCAGTTTGTCAGGGGGCAACTATGGCTACACCTTC
TRBJ2-7	TRBD1	TRBV29-1	.	CSVRPRTGTYEQYF	TGCAGCGTACGACCCCGGACAGGTACCTACGAGCAGTACTTC
TRBJ2-7	TRBD1	TRBV3-1/TRBV3-2	.	CASSQNRGRNEQYF	TGTGCCAGCAGCCAGAACAGGGGGCGCAACGAGCAGTACTTC
TRBJ1-6	.	TRBV27	.	CASSNPGGNSPLHF	TGTGCCAGCAGTAACCCAGGTGGGAATTCACCCCTCCACTTT
TRBJ1-2	TRBD1	TRBV7-9	.	CASRQGSYGYTF	TGTGCCAGCAGACAGGGGTCCTATGGCTACACCTTC
TRBJ1-1	.	TRBV27	.	CASSCSEAFF	TGTGCCAGCAGTTGTAGTGAAGCTTTCTTT
TRBJ2-5	TRBD2	TRBV19	.	CASRPGLARETQYF	TGTGCCAGCCGACCGGGACTAGCTCGGGAGACCCAGTACTTC
TRBJ1-6	TRBD1	TRBV7-9	.	CASSFRGRGYNSPLHF	TGTGCCAGCAGCTTCAGGGGGCGAGGCTATAATTCACCCCTCCACTTT
TRBJ1-1	TRBD1	TRBV4-1	.	CASTGQGPMAEAFF	TGCGCCAGCACTGGACAGGGGCCTATGGCTGAAGCTTTCTTT
TRBJ2-2	.	TRBV30	.	CAWSSGGELFF	TGTGCCTGGAGTTCCGGCGGGGAGCTGTTTTTT
TRBJ2-3	TRBD2	TRBV20-1	once	CSASTGTSGRALGDTQYF	TGCAGTGCTAGTACCGGGACTAGCGGGAGGGCCTTGGGAGATACGCAGTATTTT
TRBJ1-1	.	TRBV4-3	few	CASSQVRVGTEAFF	TGCGCCAGCAGCCAAGTCAGGGTAGGCACTGAAGCTTTCTTT
TRBJ1-3	.	TRBV30	.	CAWSPFVDTIYF	TGTGCCTGGAGCCCCTTTGTTGACACCATATATTTT
TRBJ1-2	.	TRBV11-2	.	CASSYRNYGYTF	TGTGCCAGCAGTTACAGAAACTATGGCTACACCTTC
TRBJ2-3	.	TRBV30	.	CAWSTRLGTDTQYF	TGTGCCTGGAGTACTCGACTCGGCACAGATACGCAGTATTTT
TRBJ2-6	.	TRBV5-1	.	CASSLDSSGANVLTF	TGCGCCAGCAGCTTGGACAGCTCTGGGGCCAACGTCCTGACTTTC
TRBJ1-1	.	TRBV18	.	CASSPSDNTEAFF	TGTGCCAGCTCACCGTCAGATAACACTGAAGCTTTCTTT